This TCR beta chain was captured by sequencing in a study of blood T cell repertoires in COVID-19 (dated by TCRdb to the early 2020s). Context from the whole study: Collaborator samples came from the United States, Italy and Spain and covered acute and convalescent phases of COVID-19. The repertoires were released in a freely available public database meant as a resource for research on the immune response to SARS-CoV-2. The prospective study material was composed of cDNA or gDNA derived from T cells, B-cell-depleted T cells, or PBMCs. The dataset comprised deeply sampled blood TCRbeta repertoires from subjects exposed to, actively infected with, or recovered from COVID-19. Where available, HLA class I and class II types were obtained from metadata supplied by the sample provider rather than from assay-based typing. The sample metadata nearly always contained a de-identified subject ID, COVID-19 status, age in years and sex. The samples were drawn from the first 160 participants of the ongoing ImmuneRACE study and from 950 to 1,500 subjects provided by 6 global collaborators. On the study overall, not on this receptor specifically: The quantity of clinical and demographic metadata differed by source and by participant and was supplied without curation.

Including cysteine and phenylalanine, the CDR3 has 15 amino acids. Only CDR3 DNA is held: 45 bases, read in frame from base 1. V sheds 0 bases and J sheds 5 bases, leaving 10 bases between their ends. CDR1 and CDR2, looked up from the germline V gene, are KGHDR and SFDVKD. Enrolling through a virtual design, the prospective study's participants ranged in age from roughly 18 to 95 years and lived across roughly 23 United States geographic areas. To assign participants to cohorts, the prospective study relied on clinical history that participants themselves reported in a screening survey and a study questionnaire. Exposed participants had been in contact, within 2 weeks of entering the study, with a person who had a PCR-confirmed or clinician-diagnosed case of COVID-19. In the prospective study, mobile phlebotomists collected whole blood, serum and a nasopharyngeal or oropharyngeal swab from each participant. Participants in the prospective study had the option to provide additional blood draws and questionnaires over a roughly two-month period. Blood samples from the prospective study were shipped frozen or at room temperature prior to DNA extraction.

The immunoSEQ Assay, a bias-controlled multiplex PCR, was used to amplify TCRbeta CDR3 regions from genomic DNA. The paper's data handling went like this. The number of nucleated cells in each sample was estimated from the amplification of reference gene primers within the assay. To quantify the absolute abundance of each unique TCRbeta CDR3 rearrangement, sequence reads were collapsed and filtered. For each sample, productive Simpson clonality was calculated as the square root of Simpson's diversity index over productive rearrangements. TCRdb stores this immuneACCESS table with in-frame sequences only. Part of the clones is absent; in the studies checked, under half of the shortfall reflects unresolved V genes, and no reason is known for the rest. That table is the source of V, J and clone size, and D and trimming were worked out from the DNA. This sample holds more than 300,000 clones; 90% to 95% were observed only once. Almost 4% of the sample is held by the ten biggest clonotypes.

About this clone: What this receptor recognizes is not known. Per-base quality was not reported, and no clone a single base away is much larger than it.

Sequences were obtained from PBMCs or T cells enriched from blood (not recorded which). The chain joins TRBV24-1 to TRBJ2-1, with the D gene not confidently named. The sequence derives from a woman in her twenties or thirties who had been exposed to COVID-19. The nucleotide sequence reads TGTGCCACCAGTGATTTGAGCGATCCTAACAATGAGCAGTTCTTC. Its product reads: CATSDLSDPNNEQFF.